The 13 T cell receptor beta chains given below trace back to one sample, sequenced in a study of blood T cell repertoires in COVID-19. Libraries were prepared by immunoSEQ multiplex PCR; TCRdb keeps only in-frame clonotypes and omits some of them. The sample lists some 240,000 clones, about 90% occurring once. Sequenced material: peripheral blood. These receptors came from a man aged 55 to 70 with COVID-19, enrolled during active disease.

This chain joins TRBV15 and TRBJ2-2; TRBD1 matches 7 bases. Germline V lookup: CDR1 LNHNV, CDR2 YYDKDF (reference sequence). The CDR3 is 14 amino acids. Trimming at V came to 5 bases and at J to 4 bases, leaving 4 bases not matched to a gene. CDR3 sequence reads: CATSLGQITGELFF. The CDR3 DNA follows: TGTGCCACCAGCTTGGGACAGATCACCGGGGAGCTGTTTTTT. Full variable domain (outside the CDR3, taken from reference TRBV15 and TRBJ2-2): DAMVIQNPRYQVTQFGKPVTLSCSQTLNHNVMYWYQQKSSQAPKLLFHYYDKDFNNEADTPDNFQSRRPNTSFCFLDIRSPGLGDTAMYLCATSLGQITGELFFGEGSRLTVL.

The gene calls are TRBV5-6 and TRBJ2-7; D is unresolved. The CDR3 is 11 amino acids. Germline V gives CDR1 SGHDT, CDR2 YYEEEE. Trimming took 3 bases from V and 5 from J, leaving 6 bases between them. The DNA of the CDR3 is TGTGCCAGCAGCTCCTTTGACGAGCAGTACTTC. Its protein product is CASSSFDEQYF.

The rearrangement joins TRBV7-6 to TRBJ2-3; D is possibly TRBD2 (6 bases). Germline CDR1 SGHVS, CDR2 FNYEAQ. Trimming shortened V by 6 bases and J by 1 base, and 11 bases separated the two germline ends. CDR3 length: 14 residues. As DNA, the CDR3 is TGTGCCAGCAGTGGGGCTAGCGGCACAGATACGCAGTATTTT. Its translation is CASSGASGTDTQYF. The full variable domain, its missing parts supplied by reference TRBV7-6 and TRBJ2-3, is GAGVSQSPRYKVTKRGQDVALRCDPISGHVSLYWYRQALGQGPEFLTYFNYEAQQDKSGLPNDRFSAERPEGSISTLTIQRTEQRDSAMYRCASSGASGTDTQYFGPGTRLTVL.

The chain links TRBV19 to TRBJ1-5, with D perhaps TRBD1 (6 bases). The ends were cut back, 5 bases at V and 7 bases at J, with 15 bases in the middle. CDR3 length: 14 residues. Germline values: CDR1 LNHDA, CDR2 SQIVND (reference sequence). In DNA, the CDR3 is TGTGCCAGTAGTCCTCGGACAGTCAGCCAGCCCCAGCATTTT. It is translated as CASSPRTVSQPQHF.

The V and J genes are TRBV28 and TRBJ1-2; 7 bases map to TRBD1. Germline loops: CDR1 MDHEN, CDR2 SYDVKM. V was clipped by 4 bases and J by 6 bases; unmatched bases: 20. This CDR3 contains 18 residues. This chain's CDR3 is CASSSIWPPTTGRDGYTF. DNA of the CDR3: TGTGCCAGCAGTTCAATTTGGCCCCCTACGACAGGGAGAGATGGCTACACCTTC.

V and J are TRBV18 and TRBJ1-6; TRBD1 is a possible D gene (6 bases). CDR1 is KGHSH and CDR2 is LQKENI in the germline V gene. V was cut by 3 bases and J by 7 bases, with 13 bases left in between. This CDR3 contains 15 residues. Written as DNA, the CDR3 is TGTGCCAGCTCACCGATAACAGGGCGGAATTCACCCCTCCACTTT. Translation gives CASSPITGRNSPLHF.

CDR3 sequence reads: CASSISQGTEAFF. In DNA, the CDR3 is TGTGCCAGTAGTATTAGTCAGGGGACTGAAGCTTTCTTT. The chain has TRBV19 and TRBJ1-1; maybe TRBD1 (6 bases). This CDR3 is built from 13 residues. Germline assignment: CDR1 LNHDA and CDR2 SQIVND (reference sequence). V was pared by 3 bases and J by 5 bases, with 10 bases between.

The V gene is TRBV18, the J gene TRBJ1-1, with 7 bases identical to TRBD1. CDR1 is KGHSH, CDR2 LQKENI, per germline. The ends lost 4 bases at V and 1 base at J; junction bases unmatched: 3. This CDR3 has 14 amino acids. CDR3 nucleotide sequence: TGTGCCAGCTCACAGGGGGCGGGGAACACTGAAGCTTTCTTT. Encoded protein: CASSQGAGNTEAFF.

The V and J genes are TRBV15 and TRBJ1-5; 7 positions match TRBD1. The CDR3 has 16 residues. Germline loops: CDR1 LNHNV, CDR2 YYDKDF (reference sequence). J lost 5 bases, V lost 0 bases, and 7 bases had no gene match. This chain's CDR3 is CATSRDFATGDQPQHF. The CDR3 DNA sequence: TGTGCCACCAGCAGAGATTTTGCAACAGGGGATCAGCCCCAGCATTTT.

J is TRBJ2-7 and V is TRBV7-2; 14 bases agree with TRBD2. This CDR3 is built from 16 residues. Germline trimming cut 5 bases from V and 2 bases from J; bases unmatched to any gene: 5. CDR1 SGHTA and CDR2 FQGNSA come from the germline V gene. CDR3 loop: CASSPRLAGGPYEQYF. Here the CDR3 DNA reads TGTGCCAGCAGCCCCCGACTAGCGGGAGGGCCCTACGAGCAGTACTTC.

Turning to this clone: Other DNA sequences in the same sample also yield this CDR3. The chain carries TRBV28 and TRBJ2-7, with TRBD1 matching over 9 bases. V shed 6 bases, J shed 3 bases, and the junction held 3 bases outside the gene matches. This CDR3 has 13 residues. Germline CDR1 MDHEN, CDR2 SYDVKM. This CDR3 reads CASSPGQGYEQYF. In DNA, the CDR3 is TGTGCCAGCAGCCCGGGACAGGGCTACGAGCAGTACTTC.

This rearrangement joins TRBV15 to TRBJ1-1; 8 bases agree with TRBD1. The CDR3 spans 17 residues. CDR1 is LNHNV and CDR2 is YYDKDF in the germline V gene (reference sequence). Unmatched junction bases numbered 7, after V lost 0 bases and J lost 1 base. CDR3 DNA: TGTGCCACCAGCAGAGATCGAGGAGACAGGGGGAACACTGAAGCTTTCTTT. Translation: CATSRDRGDRGNTEAFF.

The chain recombines TRBV3-1 (or the pseudogene TRBV3-2) with TRBJ1-5, with TRBD1 identical over 7 bases. There are 17 residues in the CDR3. V was clipped by 2 bases and J by 2 bases; unmatched bases: 9. The germline V gene encodes CDR1 LGHDT and CDR2 YNNKEL (reference sequence). The CDR3 sequence: CASSQTTGRLGNQPQHF. Written as DNA, the CDR3 is TGTGCCAGCAGCCAAACGACAGGGAGGTTGGGCAATCAGCCCCAGCATTTT.